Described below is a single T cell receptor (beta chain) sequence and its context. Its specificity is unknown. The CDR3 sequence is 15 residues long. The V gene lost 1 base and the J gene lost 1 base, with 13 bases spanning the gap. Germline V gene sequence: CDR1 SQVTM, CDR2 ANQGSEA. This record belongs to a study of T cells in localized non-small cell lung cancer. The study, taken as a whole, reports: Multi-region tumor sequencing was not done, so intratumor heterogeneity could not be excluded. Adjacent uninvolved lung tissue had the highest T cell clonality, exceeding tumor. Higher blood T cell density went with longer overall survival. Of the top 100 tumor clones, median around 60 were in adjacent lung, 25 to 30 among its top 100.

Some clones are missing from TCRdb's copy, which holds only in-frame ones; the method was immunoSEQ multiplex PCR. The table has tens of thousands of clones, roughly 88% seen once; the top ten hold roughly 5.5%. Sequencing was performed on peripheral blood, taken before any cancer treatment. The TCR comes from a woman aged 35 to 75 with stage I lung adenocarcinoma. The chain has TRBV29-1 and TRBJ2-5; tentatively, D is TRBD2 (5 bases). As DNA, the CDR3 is TGCAGCGTTGAAGTTTTGGGGAGCGGCCAAGAGACCCAGTACTTC. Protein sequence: CSVEVLGSGQETQYF.